This entry lists 2 T cell receptor beta chains sequenced from one sample in a study of blood T cell repertoires in COVID-19. Assay: immunoSEQ multiplex PCR; the TCRdb copy retains only in-frame clones and omits some. Of 200,000 to 300,000 clones listed, about 91% are singletons. The sequencing sample was made of peripheral blood. These receptors were collected from a person aged 18-29 years with COVID-19, enrolled during active disease.

This chain uses TRBV6-6 with TRBJ1-4; a weak D match, TRBD1 (6 bases). V lost 8 bases and J lost 4, with 14 bases in between. Germline V gene data show CDR1 as MNHNY and CDR2 as SVGAGI (reference sequence). The CDR3 runs 14 residues. The CDR3 DNA sequence: TGTGCCAGCTGCCAGGGGCTGGGTAATGAAAAACTGTTTTTT. As protein: CASCQGLGNEKLFF.

The V call is TRBV5-4, the J call TRBJ2-3; a weak D match, TRBD2 (6 bases). Looked up from germline, CDR1 is SGHNT and CDR2 is YYREEE (reference sequence). The CDR3 length is 16 residues. Trimming took 1 base from V and 0 from J, leaving 12 bases between them. The CDR3 DNA reads as TGTGCCAGCAGCTTGCTTAGCGGACCTAGCACAGATACGCAGTATTTT. This encodes CASSLLSGPSTDTQYF. The full variable domain, its missing parts supplied by reference TRBV5-4 and TRBJ2-3, is ETGVTQSPTHLIKTRGQQVTLRCSSQSGHNTVSWYQQALGQGPQFIFQYYREEENGRGNFPPRFSGLQFPNYSSELNVNALELDDSALYLCASSLLSGPSTDTQYFGPGTRLTVL.